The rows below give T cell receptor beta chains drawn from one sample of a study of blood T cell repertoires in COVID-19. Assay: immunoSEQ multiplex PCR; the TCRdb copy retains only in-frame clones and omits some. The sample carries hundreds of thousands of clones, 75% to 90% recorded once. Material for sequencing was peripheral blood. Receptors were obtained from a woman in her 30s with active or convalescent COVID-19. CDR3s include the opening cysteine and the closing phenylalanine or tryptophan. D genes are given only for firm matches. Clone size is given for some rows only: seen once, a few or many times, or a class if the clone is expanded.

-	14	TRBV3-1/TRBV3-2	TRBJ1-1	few	CASSPRSRGTEAFF	TGTGCCAGCAGCCCTAGGTCCAGAGGGACTGAAGCTTTCTTT
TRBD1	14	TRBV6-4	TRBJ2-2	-	CASPRQGLGGELFF	TGTGCCAGTCCCCGACAGGGGTTGGGCGGGGAGCTGTTTTTT
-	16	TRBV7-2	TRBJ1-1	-	CASSIRTVNWGTEAFF	TGTGCCAGCAGCATTCGGACAGTTAATTGGGGCACTGAAGCTTTCTTT
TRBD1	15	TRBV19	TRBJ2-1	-	CASSIDDRGFNEQFF	TGTGCCAGTAGTATAGATGACAGGGGGTTCAATGAGCAGTTCTTC
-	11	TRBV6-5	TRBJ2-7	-	CASSALGSQYF	TGTGCCAGCTCAGCACTAGGGTCGCAGTACTTC
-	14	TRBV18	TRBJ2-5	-	CASSPSRGEETQYF	TGTGCCAGCTCACCATCGCGGGGCGAAGAGACCCAGTACTTC
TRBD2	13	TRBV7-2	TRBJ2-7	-	CASSGLADYEQYF	TGTGCCAGCAGCGGACTAGCAGATTACGAGCAGTACTTC
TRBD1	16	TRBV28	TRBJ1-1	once	CASSFRKGASYTEAFF	TGTGCCAGCAGTTTCAGAAAGGGGGCATCGTACACTGAAGCTTTCTTT
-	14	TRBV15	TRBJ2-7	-	CATSRDQGSYEQYF	TGTGCCACCAGCAGAGATCAGGGATCCTACGAGCAGTACTTC
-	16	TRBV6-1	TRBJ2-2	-	CASSKVTLVVSGELFF	TGTGCCAGCAGTAAAGTAACCCTAGTCGTCTCCGGGGAGCTGTTTTTT
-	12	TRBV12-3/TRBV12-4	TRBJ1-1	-	CASSLGGSEAFF	TGTGCCAGCAGTTTGGGGGGTTCGGAAGCTTTCTTT
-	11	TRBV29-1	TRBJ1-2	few	CSGYSSYGYTF	TGCAGCGGGTACAGCAGCTATGGCTACACCTTC
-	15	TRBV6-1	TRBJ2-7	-	CASSEIGGAVYEQYF	TGTGCCAGCAGTGAAATAGGGGGGGCCGTCTACGAGCAGTACTTC
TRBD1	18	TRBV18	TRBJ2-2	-	CASSPKSGTGGRTGELFF	TGTGCCAGCTCACCAAAATCCGGGACAGGGGGACGGACCGGGGAGCTGTTTTTT
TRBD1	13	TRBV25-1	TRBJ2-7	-	CASSRGQTYEQYF	TGTGCCAGCAGCCGGGGACAGACCTACGAGCAGTACTTC
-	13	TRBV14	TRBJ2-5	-	CASSQDFPGSQYF	TGTGCCAGCAGCCAGGACTTCCCCGGGTCTCAGTACTTC
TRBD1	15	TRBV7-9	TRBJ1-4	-	CASSRSGGKEGKLFF	TGTGCCAGCAGCCGTTCAGGGGGGAAAGAGGGAAAACTGTTTTTT
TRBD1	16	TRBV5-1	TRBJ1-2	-	CASSLVGQGSDYGYTF	TGCGCCAGCAGCTTGGTAGGACAGGGGTCTGACTATGGCTACACCTTC
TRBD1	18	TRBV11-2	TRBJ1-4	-	CASSFGQGASSTNEKLFF	TGTGCCAGCAGCTTCGGACAGGGGGCTAGCTCAACTAATGAAAAACTGTTTTTT
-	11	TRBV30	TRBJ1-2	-	CAWWGPYGYTF	TGTGCCTGGTGGGGGCCCTATGGCTACACCTTC
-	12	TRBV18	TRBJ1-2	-	CASSPEAEGYTF	TGTGCCAGCTCACCCGAAGCGGAGGGCTACACCTTC
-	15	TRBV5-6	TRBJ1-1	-	CASSPIGGINTEAFF	TGTGCCAGCAGCCCGATTGGAGGGATTAACACTGAAGCTTTCTTT
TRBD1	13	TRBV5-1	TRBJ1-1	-	CASSPRDSTEAFF	TGCGCCAGCAGCCCCCGGGACAGCACTGAAGCTTTCTTT
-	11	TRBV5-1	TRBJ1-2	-	CAAGDSYGYTF	TGCGCCGCGGGGGACTCCTATGGCTACACCTTC
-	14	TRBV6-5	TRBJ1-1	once	CASEEAGVGTEAFF	TGTGCCAGCGAAGAGGCGGGGGTTGGCACTGAAGCTTTCTTT
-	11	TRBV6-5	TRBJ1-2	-	CATQGGNGYTF	TGTGCCACCCAGGGAGGGAATGGCTACACCTTC
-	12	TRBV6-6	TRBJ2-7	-	CATGVSSYEQYF	TGTGCAACGGGGGTGAGCTCCTACGAGCAGTACTTC
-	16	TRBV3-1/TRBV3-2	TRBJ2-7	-	CASSPSATEITYEQYF	TGTGCCAGCAGCCCAAGCGCGACCGAGATTACCTACGAGCAGTACTTC
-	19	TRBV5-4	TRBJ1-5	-	CASSPTVLRRENSNQPQHF	TGTGCCAGCAGCCCCACCGTTTTACGCCGAGAGAATAGCAATCAGCCCCAGCATTTT
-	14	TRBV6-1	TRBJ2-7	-	CASSDRTAPYEQYF	TGTGCCAGCAGTGACCGGACTGCCCCCTACGAGCAGTACTTC
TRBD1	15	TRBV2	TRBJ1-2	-	CASSVPGTGDGGYTF	TGTGCCAGCAGTGTTCCCGGGACAGGGGACGGTGGCTACACCTTC
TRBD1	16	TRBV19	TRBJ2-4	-	CASSTGQGAAKNIQYF	TGTGCCAGTAGTACCGGACAGGGGGCCGCCAAAAACATTCAGTACTTC
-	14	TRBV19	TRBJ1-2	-	CASSIGGFDYGYTF	TGTGCCAGTAGTATAGGAGGATTTGACTATGGCTACACCTTC
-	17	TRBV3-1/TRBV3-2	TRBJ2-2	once	CASSLKYRDWGTGELFF	TGTGCCAGCAGCCTTAAATACAGGGATTGGGGCACCGGGGAGCTGTTTTTT
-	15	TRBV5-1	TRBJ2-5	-	CASSLGSQVQETQYF	TGCGCCAGCAGCTTGGGTTCGCAGGTCCAAGAGACCCAGTACTTC
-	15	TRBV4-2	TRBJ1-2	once	CASSQNTGGNYGYTF	TGTGCCAGCAGCCAAAACACGGGGGGGAACTATGGCTACACCTTC
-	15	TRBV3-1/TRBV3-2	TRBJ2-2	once	CASSEPYEGTGELFF	TGTGCCAGCAGCGAGCCCTATGAGGGCACCGGGGAGCTGTTTTTT
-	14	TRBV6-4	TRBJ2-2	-	CATQRRTNTGELFF	TGTGCCACCCAAAGGCGGACAAACACCGGGGAGCTGTTTTTT
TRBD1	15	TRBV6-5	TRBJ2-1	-	CASELNLDRSHEQFF	TGTGCCAGCGAACTAAATTTGGACAGGTCCCATGAGCAGTTCTTC
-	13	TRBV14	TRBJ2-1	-	CASSQQILNEQFF	TGTGCCAGCAGCCAACAGATCCTTAATGAGCAGTTCTTC
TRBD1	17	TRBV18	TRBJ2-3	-	CASSPPDRGPGTDTQYF	TGTGCCAGCTCACCCCCGGACAGGGGGCCCGGCACAGATACGCAGTATTTT
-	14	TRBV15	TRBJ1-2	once	CATSRDKTGNGYTF	TGTGCCACCAGCAGAGATAAAACAGGGAACGGCTACACCTTC
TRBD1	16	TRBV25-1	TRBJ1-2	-	CASSNLRDRGLVGYTF	TGTGCCAGCAGTAACCTCCGGGACAGGGGGCTTGTGGGCTACACCTTC
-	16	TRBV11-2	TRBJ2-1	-	CASSLGAGSSYNEQFF	TGTGCCAGCAGCTTAGGAGCCGGGAGCTCCTACAATGAGCAGTTCTTC
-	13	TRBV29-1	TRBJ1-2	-	CSVEWQNGGGYTF	TGCAGCGTTGAGTGGCAGAACGGGGGAGGCTACACCTTC